One sample yielded the 4 T cell receptor beta chains listed below, sequenced in a study of blood T cell repertoires in COVID-19. TCRdb keeps only in-frame clones here, not all; method: immunoSEQ multiplex PCR. The sample shows approximately 120,000 clones, less than 85% of them seen only once. The material sequenced was peripheral blood. The origin of the receptors is a human donor in a cohort sampled during active or convalescent COVID-19.

The chain has TRBV27 and TRBJ2-7, with 8 bases matching TRBD2. CDR1 and CDR2 from the germline V gene are MNHEY and SMNVEV (reference sequence). This CDR3 has 14 residues. J was trimmed by 4 bases and V by 6 bases; bases with no gene match: 8. This CDR3 is CASRGYGRAYEQYF. The CDR3 nucleotides are TGTGCCAGCAGAGGTTACGGGAGGGCTTACGAGCAGTACTTC.

V usage is TRBV19 and J usage is TRBJ2-3; 7 bases map to TRBD2. V shed 5 bases and J 0 bases; nucleotides not matched to a gene: 8. The CDR3 covers 16 residues. In germline, CDR1 is LNHDA, CDR2 SQIVND (reference sequence). CDR3 amino acids: CASSGGSHPSTDTQYF. DNA for the CDR3: TGTGCCAGTAGTGGCGGGAGCCACCCAAGCACAGATACGCAGTATTTT.

The chain has TRBV4-2 and TRBJ2-5; 7 nucleotides align to TRBD2. The CDR3 spans 15 residues. The junction had 7 bases not matched to a gene; V was cut back by 1 base and J by 5 bases. Germline V CDR1 and CDR2: LGHNA, YNFKEQ. The CDR3 here is CASSQVSAGVETQYF. CDR3 DNA sequence: TGTGCCAGCAGCCAAGTTTCGGCGGGAGTGGAGACCCAGTACTTC.

This chain links TRBV24-1 with TRBJ2-1; weak D call: TRBD2 (7 bases). Germline assignment: CDR1 KGHDR and CDR2 SFDVKD. This CDR3 is 15 amino acids long. Trimming shortened V by 9 bases and J by 8 bases, and 22 bases separated the two germline ends. Here the CDR3 reads CATSGRGAPGDEQFF. CDR3 nucleotides: TGTGCCACCTCCGGACGGGGGGCCCCTGGGGATGAGCAGTTCTTC.